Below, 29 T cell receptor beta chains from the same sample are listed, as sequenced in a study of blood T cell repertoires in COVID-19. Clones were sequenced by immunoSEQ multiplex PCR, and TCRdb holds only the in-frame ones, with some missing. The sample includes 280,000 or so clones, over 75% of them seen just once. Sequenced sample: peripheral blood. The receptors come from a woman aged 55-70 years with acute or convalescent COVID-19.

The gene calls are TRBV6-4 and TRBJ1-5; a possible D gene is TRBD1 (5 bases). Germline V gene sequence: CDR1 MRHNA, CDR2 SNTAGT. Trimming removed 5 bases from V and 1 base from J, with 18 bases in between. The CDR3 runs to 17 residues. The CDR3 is CASSPPTHQGSNQPQHF. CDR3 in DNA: TGTGCCAGCAGTCCTCCGACTCATCAGGGCAGCAATCAGCCCCAGCATTTT.

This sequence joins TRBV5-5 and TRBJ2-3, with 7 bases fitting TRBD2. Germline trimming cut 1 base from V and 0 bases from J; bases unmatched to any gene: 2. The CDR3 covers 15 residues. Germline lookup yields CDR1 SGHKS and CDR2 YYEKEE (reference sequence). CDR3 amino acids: CASSLSGASTDTQYF. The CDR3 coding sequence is TGTGCCAGCAGCTTGAGCGGGGCGAGCACAGATACGCAGTATTTT.

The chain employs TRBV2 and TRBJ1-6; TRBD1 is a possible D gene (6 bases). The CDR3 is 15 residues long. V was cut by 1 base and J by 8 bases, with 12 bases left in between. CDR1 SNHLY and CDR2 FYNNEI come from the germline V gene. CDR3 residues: CASSEEGDGYSPLHF. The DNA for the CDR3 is TGTGCCAGCAGTGAAGAGGGGGACGGTTATTCACCCCTCCACTTT.

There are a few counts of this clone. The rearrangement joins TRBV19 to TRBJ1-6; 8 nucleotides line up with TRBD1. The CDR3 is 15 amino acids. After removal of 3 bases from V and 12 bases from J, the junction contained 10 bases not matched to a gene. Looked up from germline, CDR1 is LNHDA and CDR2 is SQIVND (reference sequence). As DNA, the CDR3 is TGTGCCAGTAGTATGGACGACAGGGGTATTCTACCCCTCCACTTT. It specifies CASSMDDRGILPLHF. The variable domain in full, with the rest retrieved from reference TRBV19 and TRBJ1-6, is DGGITQSPKYLFRKEGQNVTLSCEQNLNHDAMYWYRQDPGQGLRLIYYSQIVNDFQKGDIAEGYSVSREKKESFPLTVTSAQKNPTAFYLCASSMDDRGILPLHFGNGTRLTVT.

The CDR3: CAISRQEANTGELFF. In DNA form, the CDR3 reads TGTGCCATCAGTCGACAGGAGGCGAACACCGGGGAGCTGTTTTTT. The V gene is TRBV10-3, the J gene TRBJ2-2, with a tentative D call TRBD1 (6 bases). Germline assignment: CDR1 ENHRY and CDR2 SYGVKD. With 5 bases removed from V and 0 bases from J, the gap between germline ends came to 10 bases. The CDR3 has 15 residues.

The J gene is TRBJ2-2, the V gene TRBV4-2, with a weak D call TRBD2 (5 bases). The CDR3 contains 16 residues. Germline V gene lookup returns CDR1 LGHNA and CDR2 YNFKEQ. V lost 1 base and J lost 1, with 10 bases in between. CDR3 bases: TGTGCCAGCAGCCAAGGTGGGAGAGGGAACACCGGGGAGCTGTTTTTT. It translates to CASSQGGRGNTGELFF.

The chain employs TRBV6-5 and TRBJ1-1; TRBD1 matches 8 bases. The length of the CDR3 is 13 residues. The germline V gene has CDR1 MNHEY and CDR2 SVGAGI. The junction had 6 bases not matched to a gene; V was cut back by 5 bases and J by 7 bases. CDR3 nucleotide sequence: TGTGCCAGCAGTCCAGGGGGCGGTGGTGAAGCTTTCTTT. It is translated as CASSPGGGGEAFF.

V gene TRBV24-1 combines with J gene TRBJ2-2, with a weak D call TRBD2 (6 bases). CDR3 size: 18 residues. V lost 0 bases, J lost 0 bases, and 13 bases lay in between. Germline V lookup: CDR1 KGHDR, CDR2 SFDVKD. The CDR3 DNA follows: TGTGCCACCAGTGATTTGAATATCTGGGGGGCGAACACCGGGGAGCTGTTTTTT. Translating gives CATSDLNIWGANTGELFF.

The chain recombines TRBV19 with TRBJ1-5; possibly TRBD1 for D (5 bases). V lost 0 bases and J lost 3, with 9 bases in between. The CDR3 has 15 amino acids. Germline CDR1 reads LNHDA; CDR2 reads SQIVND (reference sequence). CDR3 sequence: CASSIDRDYNQPQHF. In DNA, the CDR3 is TGTGCCAGTAGTATAGACAGGGATTACAATCAGCCCCAGCATTTT.

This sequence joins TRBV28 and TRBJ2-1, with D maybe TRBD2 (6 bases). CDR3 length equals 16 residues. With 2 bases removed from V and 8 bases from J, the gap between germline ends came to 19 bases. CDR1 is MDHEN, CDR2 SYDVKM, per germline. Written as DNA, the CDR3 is TGTGCCAGCAGTTTAAAGTGGTGGGGACTTTTCGATGAGCAGTTCTTC. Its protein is CASSLKWWGLFDEQFF.

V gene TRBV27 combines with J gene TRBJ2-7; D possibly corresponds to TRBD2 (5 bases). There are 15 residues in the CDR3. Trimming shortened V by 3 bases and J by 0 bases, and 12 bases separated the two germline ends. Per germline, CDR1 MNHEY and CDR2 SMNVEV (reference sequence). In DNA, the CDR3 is TGTGCCAGCAGTTTTAACGGGGTCAGCTCCTACGAGCAGTACTTC. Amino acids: CASSFNGVSSYEQYF.

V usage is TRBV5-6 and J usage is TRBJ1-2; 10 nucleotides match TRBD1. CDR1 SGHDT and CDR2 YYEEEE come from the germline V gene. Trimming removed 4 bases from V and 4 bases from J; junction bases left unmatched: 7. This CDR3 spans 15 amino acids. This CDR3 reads CASSEGQGFFYGYTF. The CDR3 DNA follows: TGTGCCAGCAGCGAGGGACAGGGGTTCTTCTATGGCTACACCTTC.

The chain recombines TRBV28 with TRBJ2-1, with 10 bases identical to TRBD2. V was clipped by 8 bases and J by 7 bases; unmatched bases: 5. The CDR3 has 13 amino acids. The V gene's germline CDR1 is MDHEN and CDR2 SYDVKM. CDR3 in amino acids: CASVAGGENEQFF. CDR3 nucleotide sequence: TGTGCCAGCGTAGCGGGGGGCGAGAATGAGCAGTTCTTC.

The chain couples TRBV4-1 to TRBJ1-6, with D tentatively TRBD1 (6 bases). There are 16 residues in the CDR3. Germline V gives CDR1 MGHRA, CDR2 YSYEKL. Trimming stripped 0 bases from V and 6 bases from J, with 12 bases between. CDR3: CASSQEPTGPNSPLHF. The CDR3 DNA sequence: TGCGCCAGCAGCCAAGAGCCCACAGGGCCTAATTCACCCCTCCACTTT.

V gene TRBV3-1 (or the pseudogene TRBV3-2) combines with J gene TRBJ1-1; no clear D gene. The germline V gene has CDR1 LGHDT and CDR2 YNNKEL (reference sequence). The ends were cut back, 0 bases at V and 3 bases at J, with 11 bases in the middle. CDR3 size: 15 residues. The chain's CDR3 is CASSQEWSPDTEAFF. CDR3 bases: TGTGCCAGCAGCCAAGAGTGGAGCCCGGACACTGAAGCTTTCTTT.

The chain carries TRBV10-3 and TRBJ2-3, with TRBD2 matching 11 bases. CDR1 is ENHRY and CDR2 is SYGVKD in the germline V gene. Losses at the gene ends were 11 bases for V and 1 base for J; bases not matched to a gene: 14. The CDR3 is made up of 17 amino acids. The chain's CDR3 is CASSPRLAGGGTDTQYF. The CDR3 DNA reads TGTGCCTCCTCCCCTCGGCTAGCGGGAGGTGGCACAGATACGCAGTATTTT.

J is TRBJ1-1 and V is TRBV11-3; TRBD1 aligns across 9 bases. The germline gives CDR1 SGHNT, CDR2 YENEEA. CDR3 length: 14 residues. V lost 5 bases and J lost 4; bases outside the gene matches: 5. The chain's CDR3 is CASSRGTGTTEAFF. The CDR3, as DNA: TGTGCCAGCAGCAGAGGGACAGGGACCACTGAAGCTTTCTTT.

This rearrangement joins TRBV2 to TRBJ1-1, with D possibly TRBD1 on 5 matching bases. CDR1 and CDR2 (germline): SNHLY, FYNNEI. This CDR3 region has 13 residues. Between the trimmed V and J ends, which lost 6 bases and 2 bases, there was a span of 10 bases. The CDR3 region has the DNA TGTGCCAGCAGGGACACCAGAAACACTGAAGCTTTCTTT. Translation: CASRDTRNTEAFF.

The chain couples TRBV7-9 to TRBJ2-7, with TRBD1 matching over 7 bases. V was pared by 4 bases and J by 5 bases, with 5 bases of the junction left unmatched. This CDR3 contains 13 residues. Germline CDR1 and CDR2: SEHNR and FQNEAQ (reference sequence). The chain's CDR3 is CASSSTGFDEQYF. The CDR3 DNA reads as TGTGCCAGCAGCTCGACAGGGTTTGACGAGCAGTACTTC.

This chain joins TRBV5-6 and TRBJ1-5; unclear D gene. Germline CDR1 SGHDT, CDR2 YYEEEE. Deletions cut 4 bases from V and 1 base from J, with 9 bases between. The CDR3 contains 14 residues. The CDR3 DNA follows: TGTGCCAGCAGCAAATGGGCGAGCAATCAGCCCCAGCATTTT. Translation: CASSKWASNQPQHF.

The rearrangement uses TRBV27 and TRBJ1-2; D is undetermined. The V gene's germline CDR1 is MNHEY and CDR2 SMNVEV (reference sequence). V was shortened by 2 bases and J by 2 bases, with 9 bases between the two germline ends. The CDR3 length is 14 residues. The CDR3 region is CASSLAGRNYGYTF. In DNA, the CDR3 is TGTGCCAGCAGTTTAGCGGGCAGAAACTATGGCTACACCTTC.

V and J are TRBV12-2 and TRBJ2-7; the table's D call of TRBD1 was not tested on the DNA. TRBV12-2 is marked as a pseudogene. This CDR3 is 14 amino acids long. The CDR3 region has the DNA TGTGCAAGTCGCCATGACAGGGGAGCCTTCGAGCAGTACTTC. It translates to CASRHDRGAFEQYF.

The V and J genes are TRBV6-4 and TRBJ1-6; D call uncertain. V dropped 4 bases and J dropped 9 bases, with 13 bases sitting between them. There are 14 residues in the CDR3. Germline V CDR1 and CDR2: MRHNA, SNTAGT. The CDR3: CASSARGGGSPLHF. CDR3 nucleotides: TGTGCCAGCAGTGCCCGCGGCGGCGGTTCACCCCTCCACTTT.

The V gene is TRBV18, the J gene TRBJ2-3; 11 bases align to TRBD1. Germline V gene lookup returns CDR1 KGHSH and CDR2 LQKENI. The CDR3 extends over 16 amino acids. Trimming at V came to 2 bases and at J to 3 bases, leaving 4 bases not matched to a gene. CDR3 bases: TGTGCCAGCTCACCAAGGACAGGGGGCTTTACAGATACGCAGTATTTT. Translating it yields CASSPRTGGFTDTQYF.

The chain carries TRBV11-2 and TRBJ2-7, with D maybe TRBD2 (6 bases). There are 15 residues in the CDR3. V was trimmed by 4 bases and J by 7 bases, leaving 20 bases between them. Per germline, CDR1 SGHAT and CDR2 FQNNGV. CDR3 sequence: CASSSTAQVGGEQYF. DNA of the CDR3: TGTGCCAGCAGCTCGACAGCCCAGGTCGGGGGAGAGCAGTACTTC.

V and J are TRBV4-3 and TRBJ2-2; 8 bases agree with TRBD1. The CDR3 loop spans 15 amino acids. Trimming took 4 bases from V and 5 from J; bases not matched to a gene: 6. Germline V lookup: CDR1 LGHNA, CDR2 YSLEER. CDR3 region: CASSPGQGRTGELFF. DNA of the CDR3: TGCGCCAGCAGCCCCGGACAGGGAAGAACCGGGGAGCTGTTTTTT.

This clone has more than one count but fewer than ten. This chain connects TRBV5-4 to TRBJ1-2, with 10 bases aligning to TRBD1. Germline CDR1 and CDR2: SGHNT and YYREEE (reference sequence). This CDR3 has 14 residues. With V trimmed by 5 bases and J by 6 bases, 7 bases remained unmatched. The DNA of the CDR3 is TGTGCCAGCAGTCGACGGGACAGGGGTCATGGCTACACCTTC. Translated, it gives CASSRRDRGHGYTF.

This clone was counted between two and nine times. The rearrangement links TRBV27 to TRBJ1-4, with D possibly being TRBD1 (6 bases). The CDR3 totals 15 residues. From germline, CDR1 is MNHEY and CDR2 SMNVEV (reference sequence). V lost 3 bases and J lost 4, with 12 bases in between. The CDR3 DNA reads TGTGCCAGCAGTTTTGGGGGGGCTAGTAATGAAAAACTGTTTTTT. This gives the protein CASSFGGASNEKLFF.

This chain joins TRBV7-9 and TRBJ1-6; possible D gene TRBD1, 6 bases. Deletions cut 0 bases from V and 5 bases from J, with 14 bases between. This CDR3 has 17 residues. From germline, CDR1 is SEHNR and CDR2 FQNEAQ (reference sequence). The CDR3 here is CASSLALRGTDNSPLHF. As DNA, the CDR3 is TGTGCCAGCAGCTTAGCGCTTAGGGGGACGGATAATTCACCCCTCCACTTT.